This TCR beta chain is drawn from a study of response to subunit inactivated influenza vaccine. This clonotype was recorded a few times. Its antigen is not identified. TCRdb reprocessed the RT-PCR reads via MiXCR and lists one record per CDR3 protein. The sample includes a few hundred thousand distinct CDR3 sequences, roughly 15% of them seen just once. The CDR3 extends over 17 amino acids. The ends lost 0 bases at V and 5 bases at J; junction bases unmatched: 11. The germline V gene encodes CDR1 SGHAT and CDR2 FQNNGV. Study conclusions and caveats: It was the authors' suggestion that each seasonal influenza vaccination recruits few new T cells.

The sequences come from PBMCs from blood, collected roughly 13 days after vaccination. The genes are TRBV11-2 and TRBJ2-5; 8 nucleotides match TRBD2. This sequence was found in a man aged 50-60 years who received an inactivated influenza vaccine. The CDR3 loop is CASSLERPGLGRETQYF. CDR3 in DNA: TGTGCCAGCAGCTTAGAACGGCCGGGACTAGGGCGGGAGACCCAGTACTTC.